These T cell receptor beta chains were read from a single sample in a study of blood T cell repertoires in COVID-19. Method: immunoSEQ multiplex PCR; TCRdb's copy keeps in-frame clones and lacks some. The sample holds more than 85,000 clones; more than 75% are singletons and the top ten take less than 4%. Sample: peripheral blood. The origin of the receptors is a woman between 45 and 65 years old with acute or convalescent COVID-19. Each CDR3 is given with its conserved first and last residue. A D gene is named only where the DNA matches it firmly. Some rows mark clone size as missing; the rest say once, few, many or name a class of expanded clone.

size: few; D: TRBD1; J: TRBJ1-1; V: TRBV18; CDR3: CASSPLTTGGDWSTEAFF; DNA: TGTGCCAGCTCACCACTTACGACAGGGGGCGATTGGAGCACTGAAGCTTTCTTT
size: few; D: NA; J: TRBJ1-3; V: TRBV5-1; CDR3: CASSATAYSGNTIYF; DNA: TGCGCCAGCAGCGCGACAGCGTACTCTGGAAACACCATATATTTT
size: NA; D: NA; J: TRBJ1-1; V: TRBV19; CDR3: CASSVTVNTEAFF; DNA: TGTGCCAGTAGCGTCACAGTAAACACTGAAGCTTTCTTT
size: NA; D: NA; J: TRBJ1-5; V: TRBV5-1; CDR3: CASSYESNSNQPQHF; DNA: TGCGCCAGCAGCTATGAGAGTAATAGCAATCAGCCCCAGCATTTT
size: NA; D: NA; J: TRBJ1-2; V: TRBV5-1; CDR3: CASSLEPAYGYTF; DNA: TGCGCCAGCAGCTTGGAGCCAGCGTATGGCTACACCTTC
size: NA; D: NA; J: TRBJ2-3; V: TRBV2; CDR3: CASTLSGTDTQYF; DNA: TGTGCCAGCACCTTATCTGGCACAGATACGCAGTATTTT
size: NA; D: NA; J: TRBJ1-2; V: TRBV2; CDR3: CASKYGTSNNYGYTF; DNA: TGTGCCAGCAAATACGGGACATCGAATAACTATGGCTACACCTTC
size: NA; D: TRBD1; J: TRBJ1-5; V: TRBV6-5; CDR3: CASSRGHQPQHF; DNA: TGTGCCAGCAGCAGGGGGCATCAGCCCCAGCATTTT
size: few; D: NA; J: TRBJ1-5; V: TRBV5-1; CDR3: CASSLGSGANQPQHF; DNA: TGCGCCAGCAGCTTGGGAAGCGGAGCCAATCAGCCCCAGCATTTT
size: NA; D: TRBD1; J: TRBJ2-1; V: TRBV19; CDR3: CASSGRGRYEQFF; DNA: TGTGCCAGTAGTGGAAGGGGGCGATATGAGCAGTTCTTC
size: NA; D: NA; J: TRBJ2-7; V: TRBV5-1; CDR3: CASAQGTFTYEQYF; DNA: TGCGCCAGCGCGCAGGGTACGTTCACCTACGAGCAGTACTTC
size: NA; D: NA; J: TRBJ2-2; V: TRBV7-9; CDR3: CASSFLQLHTGELFF; DNA: TGTGCCAGCAGCTTCCTCCAGTTGCACACCGGGGAGCTGTTTTTT
size: NA; D: TRBD2; J: TRBJ2-1; V: TRBV28; CDR3: CASSSRLAGSYNEQFF; DNA: TGTGCCAGCAGTTCCAGACTAGCGGGGTCGTACAATGAGCAGTTCTTC